A single sample is the source of the 8 T cell receptor beta chains below, sequenced in a study of CD8 T cells in Susac syndrome. RNA, at roughly 0.45 to 1 ug, was reverse transcribed with random hexamers. TCRdb re-derived calls from the immunoSEQ multiplex PCR reads in MiXCR, one entry per CDR3 protein. The data hold under 200,000 distinct CDR3 sequences, with around nine tenths observed a single time. Sequenced sample: CD4+ T cells from PBMCs. The receptor set was obtained from a human donor with Susac syndrome.

CDR3 amino acids: CSAAGRLEAFF. CDR3 nucleotides: TGCAGTGCTGCGGGACGGTTGGAAGCTTTCTTT. The chain is built from TRBV20-1 and TRBJ1-1; D might be TRBD1 (5 bases). CDR1 and CDR2 (germline): DFQATT, SNEGSKA (reference sequence). This CDR3 is built from 11 residues. The V end was cut by 5 bases, the J end by 8 bases, with 12 bases between.

The chain combines TRBV18 with TRBJ1-2; D possibly corresponds to TRBD1 (6 bases). The V gene lost 6 bases and the J gene lost 1 base, with 12 bases spanning the gap. The germline V gene has CDR1 KGHSH and CDR2 LQKENI. The CDR3 is 14 amino acids. Here the CDR3 reads CASSEDSLNYGYTF. CDR3 DNA: TGTGCCAGCTCCGAGGACAGCCTTAACTATGGCTACACCTTC.

This clonotype has just a few counts. The chain has TRBV7-3 and TRBJ2-1; 9 bases align to TRBD2. CDR1 and CDR2 from the germline V gene are SGHTA and FQGTGA. J lost 0 bases, V lost 2 bases, and 2 bases had no gene match. The CDR3 extends over 16 amino acids. CDR3 in amino acids: CASSLVSGSSYNEQFF. CDR3 nucleotide sequence: TGTGCCAGCAGCTTAGTTAGCGGGAGCTCCTACAATGAGCAGTTCTTC.

V usage is TRBV10-3 and J usage is TRBJ2-7; the D is unclear. CDR1 and CDR2 from the germline V gene are ENHRY and SYGVKD. Trimming pared 4 bases from V and 0 bases from J, leaving 4 bases between. The CDR3 loop spans 12 amino acids. CDR3 amino acids: CAISGSSYEQYF. CDR3 coding DNA: TGTGCCATCAGTGGTAGCTCCTACGAGCAGTACTTC.

This clonotype was recorded a few times. This chain joins TRBV7-9 and TRBJ1-1; D gene uncertain. CDR1 SEHNR and CDR2 FQNEAQ come from the germline V gene (reference sequence). Between the trimmed V and J ends, which lost 6 bases and 4 bases, there was a span of 12 bases. CDR3 length: 13 amino acids. The CDR3 region has the DNA TGTGCCAGCAGTCCAACATGGGTCACTGAAGCTTTCTTT. Amino acids: CASSPTWVTEAFF.

The J gene is TRBJ2-5, the V gene TRBV14; TRBD2 matches at 8 bases. The V gene's germline CDR1 is SGHDN and CDR2 FVKESK. J lost 5 bases, V lost 0 bases, and 8 bases had no gene match. This CDR3 has 16 residues. The CDR3 is CASSQDWTGGPETQYF. The CDR3 DNA reads as TGTGCCAGCAGCCAAGATTGGACGGGAGGGCCGGAGACCCAGTACTTC. Based on the CDR3 plus reference TRBV14 and TRBJ2-5, the full variable domain is EAGVTQFPSHSVIEKGQTVTLRCDPISGHDNLYWYRRVMGKEIKFLLHFVKESKQDESGMPNNRFLAERTGGTYSTLKVQPAELEDSGVYFCASSQDWTGGPETQYFGPGTRLLVL.

The V and J genes are TRBV2 and TRBJ2-5; no clear D gene. Germline CDR1 reads SNHLY; CDR2 reads FYNNEI. This CDR3 has 11 amino acids. The ends were cut back, 5 bases at V and 7 bases at J, with 8 bases in the middle. The CDR3 region is CASSHPGTQYF. For the CDR3, the DNA is TGTGCCAGCAGTCATCCCGGGACCCAGTACTTC.

This chain uses TRBV20-1 with TRBJ2-3, with D possibly matching TRBD1 (6 bases). In germline, CDR1 is DFQATT, CDR2 SNEGSKA (reference sequence). The CDR3 runs 14 residues. Trimming took off 7 bases at V and 3 bases at J, with 17 bases between the two ends. DNA for the CDR3: TGCAGTGTCGAGTTGGACAGAAAAACAGATACGCAGTATTTT. It specifies CSVELDRKTDTQYF.